The 19 T cell receptor beta chains below come from one sample, sequenced in a study of CD8 T cells in ankylosing spondylitis (dated by TCRdb to 2016 to 2017). What the authors observed across the whole study: A TCR beta motif made up of several highly homologous amino acid variants appeared to be characteristic of blood from ankylosing spondylitis patients.

Libraries were built with 5' RACE. Sequencing used an Illumina HiSeq 2500. The raw public data were reprocessed by TCRdb itself: fastp quality trimming at Q25, MiXCR clonotype calling, in-frame beta chains only. Entries that share a CDR3 protein sequence are merged under the most common genes and DNA. The sample table shows about 540,000 distinct CDR3 sequences, and roughly 13% are seen once. Of the sample, around 7% is held by the ten largest clones. Their antigens are not known. Input material: blood, either unsorted or a sorted T cell fraction (not recorded which). The receptors shown here come from a male donor with ankylosing spondylitis.

This chain joins TRBV5-4 and TRBJ2-7; D gene uncertain. This CDR3 has 15 residues. Germline CDR1 and CDR2: SGHNT and YYREEE (reference sequence). V lost 6 bases and J 0 bases, leaving 16 bases between the germline ends. In nucleotides, the CDR3 is TGTGCCAGCACCCCCCGGGCAGGAAACTCCTACGAGCAGTACTTC. Amino acids: CASTPRAGNSYEQYF.

This clonotype has just a few counts. The CDR3 sequence: CASSQGDAQGYEQFF. As DNA, the CDR3 is TGCGCCAGCAGCCAAGGGGACGCCCAGGGCTATGAGCAGTTCTTC. The V gene is TRBV4-1, the J gene TRBJ2-1; D might be TRBD1 or TRBD2, each matching 5 bases. V shed 1 base and J shed 8 bases, with 15 bases lying between them. CDR1 MGHRA and CDR2 YSYEKL come from the germline V gene. This CDR3 region has 15 residues.

The chain is built from TRBV19 and TRBJ1-5, with 8 bases fitting TRBD1. With 3 bases clipped from V and 5 bases from J, the junction kept 6 bases outside the gene matches. CDR1 and CDR2 from the germline V gene are LNHDA and SQIVND (reference sequence). CDR3 length: 15 residues. The CDR3 spells CASSIDRGGDQPQHF. The CDR3, as DNA: TGTGCCAGTAGTATTGACAGGGGTGGCGATCAGCCCCAGCATTTT.

V usage is TRBV7-2 and J usage is TRBJ1-5, with D possibly TRBD1 on 5 matching bases. CDR1 is SGHTA, CDR2 FQGNSA, per germline. The CDR3 contains 15 residues. Trimming took off 1 base at V and 3 bases at J, with 10 bases between the two ends. This CDR3 reads CASSLVTGPNQPQHF. The CDR3 nucleotides read TGTGCCAGCAGCTTAGTTACGGGACCCAATCAGCCCCAGCATTTT.

This clonotype was counted between two and nine times. CDR3 coding DNA: TGTGCCAGCAGAGACTTGGGCCTTAATGAGCAGTTCTTC. Its protein product is CASRDLGLNEQFF. The rearrangement uses TRBV6-2 or TRBV6-3 and TRBJ2-1; D gene ambiguous. Trimming took 6 bases from V and 7 from J, leaving 13 bases between them. Germline CDR1 reads MNHEY; CDR2 reads SVGEGT. The CDR3 loop spans 13 amino acids.

This clonotype was seen only a few times. This rearrangement joins TRBV20-1 to TRBJ2-7; D uncertain. Germline V gene lookup returns CDR1 DFQATT and CDR2 SNEGSKA (reference sequence). V lost 6 bases to trimming and J lost 1 base, with 19 bases between them. The CDR3 contains 15 residues. The DNA for the CDR3 is TGCAGTGCGCCTAAATACACCAAGGGATCCTACGAGCAGTACTTC. Translated: CSAPKYTKGSYEQYF.

This clonotype was found a few times. J is TRBJ1-5 and V is TRBV6-1, with TRBD1 matching over 10 bases. CDR3 size: 14 residues. From germline, CDR1 is MNHNS and CDR2 SASEGT. The J segment lost 6 bases and the V segment lost 6 bases, leaving 5 bases of the junction unmatched. Here the CDR3 reads CASSTGQGPQPQHF. As DNA, the CDR3 is TGTGCCAGCAGCACGGGACAGGGGCCTCAGCCCCAGCATTTT.

The genes are TRBV12-3 or TRBV12-4 and TRBJ2-1; D not certain. V was shortened by 4 bases and J by 3 bases, with 10 bases between the two germline ends. CDR3 length: 14 residues. The CDR3 DNA sequence: TGTGCCAGCAGTTACGGTGCTATCTACAATGAGCAGTTCTTC. This codes for CASSYGAIYNEQFF.

The chain carries TRBV24-1 and TRBJ2-1; D unresolved. Germline assignment: CDR1 KGHDR and CDR2 SFDVKD. V shed 4 bases and J shed 0 bases, with 9 bases lying between them. This CDR3 spans 15 amino acids. In nucleotides, the CDR3 is TGTGCCACCAGTGACCCCGCCAGCTCCTACAATGAGCAGTTCTTC. Translation: CATSDPASSYNEQFF.

The V gene is TRBV5-1, the J gene TRBJ1-2; the D gene is possibly TRBD1 (5 bases). V was cut by 0 bases and J by 8 bases, with 20 bases left in between. This CDR3 region has 16 residues. Germline CDR1 and CDR2: SGHRS and YFSETQ. The CDR3 protein is CASSLGDLDPRRGYTF. The CDR3 bases are TGCGCCAGCAGCTTGGGGGACCTGGACCCCCGAAGAGGCTACACCTTC.

This clonotype was detected only a few times. The J gene is TRBJ2-1, the V gene TRBV5-6, with 13 nucleotides matching TRBD2. CDR1 and CDR2 from the germline V gene are SGHDT and YYEEEE. With V trimmed by 0 bases and J by 8 bases, 5 bases remained unmatched. This CDR3 has 16 amino acids. CDR3 in amino acids: CASSLVLAGGWDEQFF. CDR3 in DNA: TGTGCCAGCAGCTTGGTACTAGCGGGAGGGTGGGATGAGCAGTTCTTC.

This clonotype was counted only a few times. The chain links TRBV4-2 to TRBJ1-6, with 7 nucleotides matching TRBD1. The CDR3 has 15 amino acids. Looked up from germline, CDR1 is LGHNA and CDR2 is YNFKEQ. Unmatched junction bases numbered 6, after V lost 3 bases and J lost 7 bases. The CDR3 protein is CASSHRDSRNSPLHF. In nucleotides, the CDR3 is TGTGCCAGCAGCCACAGGGACAGCCGGAATTCACCCCTCCACTTT.

This clonotype was found many times. The chain links TRBV5-1 to TRBJ1-1, with D tentatively TRBD1 (6 bases). Germline V gives CDR1 SGHRS, CDR2 YFSETQ. V was trimmed by 4 bases and J by 3 bases, leaving 16 bases between them. The CDR3 has 15 residues. This CDR3 reads CASSMLTGQDTEAFF. The CDR3 DNA is TGCGCCAGCAGCATGTTGACAGGTCAAGACACTGAAGCTTTCTTT.

This clonotype was counted a few times. The chain recombines TRBV18 with TRBJ2-3; no clear D gene. Trimming left V 2 bases short and J 5 bases short, with 11 bases between. The length of the CDR3 is 14 residues. Germline V gene data show CDR1 as KGHSH and CDR2 as LQKENI. DNA for the CDR3: TGTGCCAGCTCACCAGGAGCGCTGGGAGATACGCAGTATTTT. Translated: CASSPGALGDTQYF.

This clonotype was observed a handful of times. The chain uses TRBV7-6 and TRBJ2-3, with D perhaps being TRBD1 or TRBD2 (5 bases each). Germline lookup yields CDR1 SGHVS and CDR2 FNYEAQ. Trimming pared 0 bases from V and 3 bases from J, leaving 16 bases between. This CDR3 comprises 17 residues. The CDR3 DNA reads as TGTGCCAGCAGCTTAGCGCCGCCAGAGGGGAAGACAGATACGCAGTATTTT. The encoded protein is CASSLAPPEGKTDTQYF.

This clonotype was found many times. The chain couples TRBV10-3 to TRBJ2-1; possible D gene TRBD1, 6 bases. V shed 5 bases and J shed 8 bases, with 13 bases lying between them. The CDR3 sequence is 13 residues long. Germline CDR1 ENHRY, CDR2 SYGVKD. CDR3: CAISSTGIDEQFF. CDR3 bases: TGTGCCATCAGTTCCACAGGGATCGATGAGCAGTTCTTC.

This clonotype turned up a few times. V is TRBV29-1 and J is TRBJ2-3, with 11 bases matching TRBD2. Per germline, CDR1 SQVTM and CDR2 ANQGSEA. With 4 bases clipped from V and 5 bases from J, the junction kept 8 bases outside the gene matches. This CDR3 region has 15 residues. The CDR3: CSVVLAGVRGDTQYF. In DNA, the CDR3 is TGCAGCGTTGTACTAGCGGGAGTGAGGGGAGATACGCAGTATTTT.

The rearrangement links TRBV5-1 to TRBJ2-3; weak D call: TRBD2 (6 bases). Germline CDR1 and CDR2: SGHRS and YFSETQ. Trimming stripped 2 bases from V and 0 bases from J, with 10 bases between. The CDR3 contains 15 residues. Written as DNA, the CDR3 is TGCGCCAGCAGCTTTGCGGAGGGGAGCACAGATACGCAGTATTTT. Its protein is CASSFAEGSTDTQYF.

This clonotype was seen repeatedly, ten times or more. The genes are TRBV20-1 and TRBJ1-2; 7 bases map to TRBD1. V gave up 5 bases and J gave up 3 bases; unmatched junction bases: 9. The germline V gene has CDR1 DFQATT and CDR2 SNEGSKA (reference sequence). This CDR3 has 14 amino acids. CDR3 coding DNA: TGCAGTGCTTCAACAGGGGTGGGTTACTATGGCTACACCTTC. This translates into CSASTGVGYYGYTF.